This T cell receptor beta chain is from a study of beta chain features in type 1 diabetes. In its sample, this clone was seen a few times. Its antigen is not known. The study's findings and limits: In every one of the four CD4+ subsets, TCRB CDR3s were moderately but significantly shorter in Type 1 diabetes patients.

Per the germline V gene, CDR1 is MDHEN and CDR2 is SYDVKM. V trimming: 7 bases; J trimming: 8 bases; junction bases outside the gene matches: 12. This CDR3 is built from 14 residues. Each sorted population was over 95% pure. What was sequenced were expressed TCRB transcripts, since all of the isolated RNA had been reverse transcribed. Sequencing was performed with immunoSEQ multiplex PCR; in TCRdb, only in-frame clones are kept and a portion is missing. The sample has about 160,000 clones, about 8.3% seen once. The source material was central memory CD4+ T cells from blood. The sequence was obtained from a woman younger than 35 with type 1 diabetes. The chain combines TRBV28 with TRBJ1-1; the match to TRBD1 covers 8 bases. The CDR3 spells CASISPGTGLEAFF. Written as DNA, the CDR3 is TGTGCCAGCATCTCGCCCGGGACAGGCCTAGAAGCTTTCTTT.